This T cell receptor (beta chain) stems from a study of regulatory T cells in long-lasting Graves disease. CDR1 is DFQATT, CDR2 SNEGSKA, per germline (reference sequence). V shed 7 bases and J shed 13 bases, with 22 bases lying between them. CDR3 length: 13 residues. Points from the study as a whole: Persistent Graves' cases showed lower TCR diversity than newly diagnosed cases.

Time point in this sample: persistent/refractory GD, antithyroid drugs over 5 years with positive TRAb. PBMCs provided the RNA from which the TCR library was made. In building TCR beta libraries, iRepertoire HTBI primers were used together with Arm-PCR of CDR3 regions. TCRdb used MiXCR to reprocess the multiplex PCR reads, holding one entry per CDR3 protein. The repertoire has around 430,000 distinct CDR3 sequences, less than 25% of them found once; the top ten carry approximately 14%. Concerning this clonotype: The antigen is undetermined.

Here the sequenced sample was peripheral blood mononuclear cells (PBMCs), taken when the disease was refractory, from a patient treated with antithyroid drugs. This clonotype originated in a female donor with Graves disease. This rearrangement joins TRBV20-1 to TRBJ1-4; no firm D call. The CDR3 DNA follows: TGCAGTGGGCGGGCCTCCTCCGCCGAGGGACTGTTTTTT. Translation: CSGRASSAEGLFF.